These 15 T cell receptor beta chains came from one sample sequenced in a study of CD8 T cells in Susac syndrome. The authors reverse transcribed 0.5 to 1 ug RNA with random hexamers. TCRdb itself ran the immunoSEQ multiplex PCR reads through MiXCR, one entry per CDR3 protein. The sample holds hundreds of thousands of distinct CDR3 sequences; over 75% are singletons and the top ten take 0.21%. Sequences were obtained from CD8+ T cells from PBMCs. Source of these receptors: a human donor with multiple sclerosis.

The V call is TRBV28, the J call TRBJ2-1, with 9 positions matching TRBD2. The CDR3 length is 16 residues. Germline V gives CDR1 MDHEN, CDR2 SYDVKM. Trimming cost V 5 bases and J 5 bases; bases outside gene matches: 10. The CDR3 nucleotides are TGTGCCAGCAGTCACCTGACTAGCGGACCGAACAATGAGCAGTTCTTC. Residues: CASSHLTSGPNNEQFF.

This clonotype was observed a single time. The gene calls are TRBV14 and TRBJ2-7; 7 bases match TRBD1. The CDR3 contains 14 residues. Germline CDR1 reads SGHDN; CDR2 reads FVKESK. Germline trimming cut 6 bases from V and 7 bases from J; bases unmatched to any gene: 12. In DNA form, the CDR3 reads TGTGCCAGCAGTCCGACAGGGTTATTGTTGGAGCAGTACTTC. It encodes CASSPTGLLLEQYF.

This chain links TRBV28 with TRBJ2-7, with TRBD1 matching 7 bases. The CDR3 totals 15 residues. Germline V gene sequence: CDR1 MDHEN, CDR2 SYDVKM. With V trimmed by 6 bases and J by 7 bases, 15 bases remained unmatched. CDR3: CASSYITGALGEQYF. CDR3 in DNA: TGTGCCAGCAGCTATATTACAGGGGCCCTCGGGGAGCAGTACTTC. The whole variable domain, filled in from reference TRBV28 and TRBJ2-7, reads DVKVTQSSRYLVKRTGEKVFLECVQDMDHENMFWYRQDPGLGLRLIYFSYDVKMKEKGDIPEGYSVSREKKERFSLILESASTNQTSMYLCASSYITGALGEQYFGPGTRLTVT.

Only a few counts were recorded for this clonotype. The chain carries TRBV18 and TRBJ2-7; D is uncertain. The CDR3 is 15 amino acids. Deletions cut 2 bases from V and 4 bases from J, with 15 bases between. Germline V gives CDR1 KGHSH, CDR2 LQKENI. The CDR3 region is CASSPGRASAYEQYF. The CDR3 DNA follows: TGTGCCAGCTCACCAGGTCGAGCAAGCGCGTACGAGCAGTACTTC. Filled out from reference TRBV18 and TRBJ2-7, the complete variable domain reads NAGVMQNPRHLVRRRGQEARLRCSPMKGHSHVYWYRQLPEEGLKFMVYLQKENIIDESGMPKERFSAEFPKEGPSILRIQQVVRGDSAAYFCASSPGRASAYEQYFGPGTRLTVT.

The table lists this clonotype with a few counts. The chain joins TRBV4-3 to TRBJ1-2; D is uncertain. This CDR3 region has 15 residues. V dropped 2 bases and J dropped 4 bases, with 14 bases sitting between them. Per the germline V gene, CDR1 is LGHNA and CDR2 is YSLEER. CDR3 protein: CASSQQFGSRYGYTF. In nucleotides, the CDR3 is TGCGCCAGCAGCCAACAGTTTGGATCGCGCTATGGCTACACCTTC.

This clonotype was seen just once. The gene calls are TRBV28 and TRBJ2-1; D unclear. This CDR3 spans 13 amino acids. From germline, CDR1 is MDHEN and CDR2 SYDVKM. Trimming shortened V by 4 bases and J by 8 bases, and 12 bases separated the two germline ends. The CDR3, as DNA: TGTGCCAGCAGTTCGGCCGTAGCCGATGAGCAGTTCTTC. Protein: CASSSAVADEQFF.

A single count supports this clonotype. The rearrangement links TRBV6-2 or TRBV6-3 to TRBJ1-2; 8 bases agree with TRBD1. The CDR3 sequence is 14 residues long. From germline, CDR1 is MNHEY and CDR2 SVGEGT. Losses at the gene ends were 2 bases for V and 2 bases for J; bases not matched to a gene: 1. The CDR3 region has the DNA TGTGCCAGCAGTTACCGGGACAGGAACTATGGCTACACCTTC. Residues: CASSYRDRNYGYTF.

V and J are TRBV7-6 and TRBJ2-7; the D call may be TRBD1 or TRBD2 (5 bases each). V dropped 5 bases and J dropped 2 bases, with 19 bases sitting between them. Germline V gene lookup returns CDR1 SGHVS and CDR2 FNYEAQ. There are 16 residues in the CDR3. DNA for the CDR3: TGTGCCAGCAGCCCTCACCGAGGGGACCTAACCTACGAGCAGTACTTC. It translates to CASSPHRGDLTYEQYF.

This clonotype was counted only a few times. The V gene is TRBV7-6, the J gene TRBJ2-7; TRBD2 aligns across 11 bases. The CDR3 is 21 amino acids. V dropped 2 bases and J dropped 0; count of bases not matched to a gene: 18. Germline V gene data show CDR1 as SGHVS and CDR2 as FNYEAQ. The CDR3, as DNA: TGTGCCAGCAGCTTAAGGACCGATAAAAATGGACTAGCGGGCCACTCCTACGAGCAGTACTTC. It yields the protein CASSLRTDKNGLAGHSYEQYF. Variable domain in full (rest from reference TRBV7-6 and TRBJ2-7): GAGVSQSPRYKVTKRGQDVALRCDPISGHVSLYWYRQALGQGPEFLTYFNYEAQQDKSGLPNDRFSAERPEGSISTLTIQRTEQRDSAMYRCASSLRTDKNGLAGHSYEQYFGPGTRLTVT.

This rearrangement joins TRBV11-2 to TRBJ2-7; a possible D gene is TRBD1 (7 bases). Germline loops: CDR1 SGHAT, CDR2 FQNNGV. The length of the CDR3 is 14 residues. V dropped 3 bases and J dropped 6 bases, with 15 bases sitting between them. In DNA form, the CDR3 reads TGTGCCAGCAGCTTGTCGGTCAGGGGGGTCGAGCAGTACTTC. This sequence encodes CASSLSVRGVEQYF.

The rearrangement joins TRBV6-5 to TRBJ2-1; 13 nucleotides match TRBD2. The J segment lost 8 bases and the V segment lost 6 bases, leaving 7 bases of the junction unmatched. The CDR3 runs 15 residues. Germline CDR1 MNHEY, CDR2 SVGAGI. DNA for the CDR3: TGTGCCAGCAGCCGACTAGCGGGAGGTATCGATGAGCAGTTCTTC. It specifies CASSRLAGGIDEQFF.

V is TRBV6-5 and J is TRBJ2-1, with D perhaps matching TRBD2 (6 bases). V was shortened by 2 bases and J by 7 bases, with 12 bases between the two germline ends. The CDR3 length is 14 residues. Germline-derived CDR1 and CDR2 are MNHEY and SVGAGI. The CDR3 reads CASSYGASGNEQFF. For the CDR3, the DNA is TGTGCCAGCAGTTACGGAGCCAGCGGGAATGAGCAGTTCTTC.

CDR3 coding DNA: TGCAGTGCTAGAGGGCTAGCGAGCTGGACCCAGTACTTC. Translation gives CSARGLASWTQYF. V is TRBV20-1 and J is TRBJ2-5; D is perhaps TRBD2 (6 bases). The CDR3 is 13 residues long. Germline CDR1 and CDR2: DFQATT and SNEGSKA (reference sequence). The V gene lost 1 base and the J gene lost 7 bases, with 13 bases spanning the gap.

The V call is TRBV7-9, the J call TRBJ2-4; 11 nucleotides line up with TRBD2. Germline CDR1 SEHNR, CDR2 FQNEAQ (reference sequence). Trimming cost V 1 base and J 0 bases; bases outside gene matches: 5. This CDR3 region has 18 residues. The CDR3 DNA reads TGTGCCAGCAGCTTAGGGACTAGCGGGCCCATAGCCAAAAACATTCAGTACTTC. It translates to CASSLGTSGPIAKNIQYF.

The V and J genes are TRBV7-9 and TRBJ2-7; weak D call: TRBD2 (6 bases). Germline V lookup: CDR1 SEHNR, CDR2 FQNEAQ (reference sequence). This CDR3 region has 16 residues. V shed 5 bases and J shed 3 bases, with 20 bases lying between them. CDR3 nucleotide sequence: TGTGCCAGCAGCGACCTAGGAGGGACCTCAGGCTACGAGCAGTACTTC. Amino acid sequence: CASSDLGGTSGYEQYF. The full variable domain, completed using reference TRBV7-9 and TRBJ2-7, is DTGVSQNPRHKITKRGQNVTFRCDPISEHNRLYWYRQTLGQGPEFLTYFQNEAQLEKSRLLSDRFSAERPKGSFSTLEIQRTEQGDSAMYLCASSDLGGTSGYEQYFGPGTRLTVT.